The TCR beta chain described here comes from a study of cytotoxic CD8 clonotypes in ibrutinib-treated CLL. Overall study: Response was recorded as partial in some 24 patients and complete in 2; at median roughly 68 months, approximately 15 remained remitted and about 12 had progressed.

Target depth was 1 in 200,000 to 1 in 1 million T cells, about 10x per clonotype. Sequencing used immunoSEQ multiplex PCR; TCRdb keeps in-frame clones, though not all of them. Here the sample spans some 150,000 clones, roughly 77% being singletons. Trimming pared 6 bases from V and 4 bases from J, leaving 15 bases between. Germline V gene lookup returns CDR1 MNHEY and CDR2 SVGAGI. This CDR3 comprises 14 residues. This TCR derives from a human donor with chronic lymphocytic leukemia. The rearrangement links TRBV6-5 to TRBJ1-2; D possibly corresponds to TRBD1 (6 bases). Sequenced material: PBMCs, taken after 12 months of ibrutinib treatment. The CDR3 nucleotides are TGTGCCAGCAGAGATTCGGGGGCTGGCTATGGCTACACCTTC. Protein product: CASRDSGAGYGYTF.